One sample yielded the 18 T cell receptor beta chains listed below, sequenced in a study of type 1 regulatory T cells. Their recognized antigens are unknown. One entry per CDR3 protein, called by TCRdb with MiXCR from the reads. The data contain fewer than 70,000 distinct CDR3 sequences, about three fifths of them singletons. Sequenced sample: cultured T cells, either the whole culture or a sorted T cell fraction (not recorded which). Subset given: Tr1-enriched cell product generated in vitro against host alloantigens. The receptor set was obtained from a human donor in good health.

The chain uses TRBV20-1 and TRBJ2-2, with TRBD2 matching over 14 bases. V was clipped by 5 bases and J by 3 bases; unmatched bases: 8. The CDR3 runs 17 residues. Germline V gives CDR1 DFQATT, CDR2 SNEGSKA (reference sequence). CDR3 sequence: CSAGTSGSPFDTGELFF. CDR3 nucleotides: TGCAGTGCTGGGACTAGCGGGAGTCCGTTCGACACCGGGGAGCTGTTTTTT.

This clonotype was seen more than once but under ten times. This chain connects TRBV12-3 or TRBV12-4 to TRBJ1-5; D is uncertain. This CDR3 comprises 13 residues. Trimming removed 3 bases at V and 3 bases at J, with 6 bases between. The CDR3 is CASSLLPNQPQHF. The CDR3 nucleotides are TGTGCCAGCAGTTTGCTACCCAATCAGCCCCAGCATTTT.

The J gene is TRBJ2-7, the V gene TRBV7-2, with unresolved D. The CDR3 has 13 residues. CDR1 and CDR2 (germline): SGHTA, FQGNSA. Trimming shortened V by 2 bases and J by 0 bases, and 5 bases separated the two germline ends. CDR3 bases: TGTGCCAGCAGCTTAAGGCACTCCTACGAGCAGTACTTC. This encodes CASSLRHSYEQYF.

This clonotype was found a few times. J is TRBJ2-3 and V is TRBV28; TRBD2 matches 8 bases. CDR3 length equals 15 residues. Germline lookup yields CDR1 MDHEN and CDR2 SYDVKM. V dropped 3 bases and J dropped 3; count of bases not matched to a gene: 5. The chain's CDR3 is CASSFPGLATDTQYF. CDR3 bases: TGTGCCAGCAGTTTCCCCGGACTAGCTACAGATACGCAGTATTTT.

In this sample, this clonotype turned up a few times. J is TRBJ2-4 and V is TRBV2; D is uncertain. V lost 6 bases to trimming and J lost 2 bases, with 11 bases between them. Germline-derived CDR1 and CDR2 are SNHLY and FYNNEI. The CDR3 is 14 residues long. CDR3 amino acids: CASRADSSKNIQYF. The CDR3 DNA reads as TGTGCCAGCAGGGCGGATAGCTCCAAAAACATTCAGTACTTC.

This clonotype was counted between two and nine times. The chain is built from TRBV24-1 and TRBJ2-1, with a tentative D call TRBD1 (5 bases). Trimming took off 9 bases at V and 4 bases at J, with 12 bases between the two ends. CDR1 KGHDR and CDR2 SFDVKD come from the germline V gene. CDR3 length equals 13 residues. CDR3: CATSGRAYNEQFF. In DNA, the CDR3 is TGTGCCACCTCGGGCAGGGCGTACAATGAGCAGTTCTTC.

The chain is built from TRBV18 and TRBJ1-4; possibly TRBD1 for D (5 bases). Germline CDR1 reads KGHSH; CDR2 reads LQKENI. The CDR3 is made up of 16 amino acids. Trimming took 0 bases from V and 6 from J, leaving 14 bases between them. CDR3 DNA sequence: TGTGCCAGCTCACCACCGGGCCGGGGGAACGATGAAAAACTGTTTTTT. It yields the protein CASSPPGRGNDEKLFF.

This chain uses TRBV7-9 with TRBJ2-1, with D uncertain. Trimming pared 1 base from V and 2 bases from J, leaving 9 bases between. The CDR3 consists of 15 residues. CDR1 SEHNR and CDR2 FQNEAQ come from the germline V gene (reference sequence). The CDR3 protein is CASSLVVDPYNEQFF. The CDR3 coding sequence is TGTGCCAGCAGCTTAGTAGTGGACCCCTACAATGAGCAGTTCTTC.

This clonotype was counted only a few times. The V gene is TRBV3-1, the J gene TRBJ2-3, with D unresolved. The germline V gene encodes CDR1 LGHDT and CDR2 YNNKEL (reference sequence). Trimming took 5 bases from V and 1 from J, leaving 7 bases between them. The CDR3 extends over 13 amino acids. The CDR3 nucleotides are TGTGCCAGCAGCTTGAGTGGCACAGATACGCAGTATTTT. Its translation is CASSLSGTDTQYF.

The CDR3 DNA reads as TGTGCCAGCACCCCTACCAGGGTTCGGGGCTACACCTTC. It translates to CASTPTRVRGYTF. The chain couples TRBV28 to TRBJ1-2; tentatively, D is TRBD1 (5 bases). The CDR3 runs 13 residues. V was cut by 7 bases and J by 8 bases, with 17 bases left in between. Per germline, CDR1 MDHEN and CDR2 SYDVKM.

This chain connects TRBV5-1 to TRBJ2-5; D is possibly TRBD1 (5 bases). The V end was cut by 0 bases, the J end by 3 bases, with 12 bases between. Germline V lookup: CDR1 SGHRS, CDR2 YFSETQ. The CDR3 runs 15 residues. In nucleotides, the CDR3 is TGCGCCAGCAGCTTGGAAGGCAGGGAAGAAGAGACCCAGTACTTC. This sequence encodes CASSLEGREEETQYF.

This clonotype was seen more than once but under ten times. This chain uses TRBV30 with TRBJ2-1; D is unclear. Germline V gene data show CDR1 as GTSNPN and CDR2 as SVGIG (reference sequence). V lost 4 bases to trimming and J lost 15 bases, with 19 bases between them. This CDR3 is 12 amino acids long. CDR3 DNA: TGTGCCTGGACACTTACGGCTACCGGGCGGTTCTTC. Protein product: CAWTLTATGRFF. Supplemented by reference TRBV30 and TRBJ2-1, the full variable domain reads SQTIHQWPATLVQPVGSPLSLECTVEGTSNPNLYWYRQAAGRGLQLLFYSVGIGQISSEVPQNLSASRPQDRQFILSSKKLLLSDSGFYLCAWTLTATGRFFGPGTRLTVL.

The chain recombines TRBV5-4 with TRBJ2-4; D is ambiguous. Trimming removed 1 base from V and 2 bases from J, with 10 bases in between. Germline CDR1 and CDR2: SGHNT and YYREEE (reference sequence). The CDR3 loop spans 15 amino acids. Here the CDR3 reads CASSLPGLPKNIQYF. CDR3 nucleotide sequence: TGTGCCAGCAGCTTGCCTGGGCTACCCAAAAACATTCAGTACTTC.

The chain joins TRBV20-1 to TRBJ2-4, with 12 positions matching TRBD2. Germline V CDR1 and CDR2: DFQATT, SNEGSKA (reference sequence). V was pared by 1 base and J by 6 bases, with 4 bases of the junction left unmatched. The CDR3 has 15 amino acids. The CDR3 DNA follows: TGCAGTGCTAGAGCGCAGACTAGCGGGGGAAACATTCAGTACTTC. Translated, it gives CSARAQTSGGNIQYF.

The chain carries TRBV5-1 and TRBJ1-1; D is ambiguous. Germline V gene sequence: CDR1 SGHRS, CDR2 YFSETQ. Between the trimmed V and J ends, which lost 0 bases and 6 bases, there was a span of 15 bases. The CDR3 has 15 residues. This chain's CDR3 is CASSLEVVGFAEAFF. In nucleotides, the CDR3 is TGCGCCAGCAGCTTGGAGGTGGTTGGATTCGCTGAAGCTTTCTTT. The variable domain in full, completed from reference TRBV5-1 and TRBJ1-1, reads KAGVTQTPRYLIKTRGQQVTLSCSPISGHRSVSWYQQTPGQGLQFLFEYFSETQRNKGNFPGRFSGRQFSNSRSEMNVSTLELGDSALYLCASSLEVVGFAEAFFGQGTRLTVV.

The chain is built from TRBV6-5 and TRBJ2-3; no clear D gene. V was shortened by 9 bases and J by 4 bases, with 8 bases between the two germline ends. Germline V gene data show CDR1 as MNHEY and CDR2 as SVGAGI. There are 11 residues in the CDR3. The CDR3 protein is CASFFADTQYF. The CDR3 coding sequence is TGTGCCAGTTTTTTCGCAGATACGCAGTATTTT.

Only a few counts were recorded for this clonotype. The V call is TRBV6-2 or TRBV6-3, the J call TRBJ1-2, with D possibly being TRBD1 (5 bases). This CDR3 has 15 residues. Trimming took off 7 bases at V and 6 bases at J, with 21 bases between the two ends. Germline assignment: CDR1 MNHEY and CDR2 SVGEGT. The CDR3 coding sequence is TGTGCCAGCACCTATAGGGGCGGGACGAGGGATGGCTACACCTTC. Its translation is CASTYRGGTRDGYTF.

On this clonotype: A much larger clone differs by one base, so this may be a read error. CDR3 bases: TGCAGTGCTCCGGAGCGGGGTAAGAGCTCCTTCAATGAGCAGTTCTTC. This translates into CSAPERGKSSFNEQFF. This chain uses TRBV20-1 with TRBJ2-1; TRBD2 matches 7 bases. From germline, CDR1 is DFQATT and CDR2 SNEGSKA (reference sequence). The CDR3 is 16 residues long.